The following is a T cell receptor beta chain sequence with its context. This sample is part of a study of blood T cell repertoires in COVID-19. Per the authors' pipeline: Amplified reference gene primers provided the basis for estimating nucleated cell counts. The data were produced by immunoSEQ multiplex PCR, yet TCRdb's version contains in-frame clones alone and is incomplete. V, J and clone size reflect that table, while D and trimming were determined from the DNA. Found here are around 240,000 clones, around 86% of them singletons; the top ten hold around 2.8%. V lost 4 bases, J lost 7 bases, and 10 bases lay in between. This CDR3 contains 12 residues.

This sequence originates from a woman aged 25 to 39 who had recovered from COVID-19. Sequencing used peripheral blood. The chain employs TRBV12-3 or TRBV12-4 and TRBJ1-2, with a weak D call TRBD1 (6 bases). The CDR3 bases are TGTGCCAGCAGTTCAGGGGTCCTTGGCTACACCTTC. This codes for CASSSGVLGYTF.